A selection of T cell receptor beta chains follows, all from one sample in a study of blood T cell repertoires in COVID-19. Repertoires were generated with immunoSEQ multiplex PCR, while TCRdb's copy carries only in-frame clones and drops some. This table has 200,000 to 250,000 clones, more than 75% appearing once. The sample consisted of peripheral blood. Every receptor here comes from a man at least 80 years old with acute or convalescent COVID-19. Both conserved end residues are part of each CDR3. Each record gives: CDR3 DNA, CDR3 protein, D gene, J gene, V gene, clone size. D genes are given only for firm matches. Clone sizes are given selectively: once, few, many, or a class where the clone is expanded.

CDR3nt: TGTGCCACACGAATGAAAGGGGTGGGGGAGACCCAGTACTTC
CDR3aa: CATRMKGVGETQYF
d_gene: NA
j_gene: TRBJ2-5
v_gene: TRBV19
abundance: once

CDR3nt: TGTGCCAGCAGCCAGCCGACAGGGGGGTTCGGCACCGGGGAGCTGTTTTTT
CDR3aa: CASSQPTGGFGTGELFF
d_gene: TRBD1
j_gene: TRBJ2-2
v_gene: TRBV5-8
abundance: NA

CDR3nt: TGCGCCAGCAGCTTCGGGTCTCAAGAGACCCAGTACTTC
CDR3aa: CASSFGSQETQYF
d_gene: NA
j_gene: TRBJ2-5
v_gene: TRBV5-1
abundance: NA

CDR3nt: TGTGCCAGCAGCCCTCAAAGGTCGGGGATGGGCTATGGCTACACCTTC
CDR3aa: CASSPQRSGMGYGYTF
d_gene: NA
j_gene: TRBJ1-2
v_gene: TRBV9
abundance: NA

CDR3nt: TGTGCCACCAGTGAACCCGGACAGAATGAGCAGTTCTTC
CDR3aa: CATSEPGQNEQFF
d_gene: NA
j_gene: TRBJ2-1
v_gene: TRBV24-1
abundance: NA

CDR3nt: TGTGCCAGTAGTAAAGTTAGGGCGGCGGGAGGGCCGGGATCCCAGTTCTTC
CDR3aa: CASSKVRAAGGPGSQFF
d_gene: TRBD2
j_gene: TRBJ2-1
v_gene: TRBV19
abundance: NA

CDR3nt: TGTGCCAGCAGCTTAACTGGACTAGCGACAGATACGCAGTATTTT
CDR3aa: CASSLTGLATDTQYF
d_gene: TRBD2
j_gene: TRBJ2-3
v_gene: TRBV7-3
abundance: NA

CDR3nt: TGTGCCAGCAGCTTAGACCCGACGGATCTAGTCTACGAGCAGTACTTC
CDR3aa: CASSLDPTDLVYEQYF
d_gene: NA
j_gene: TRBJ2-7
v_gene: TRBV7-9
abundance: NA

CDR3nt: TGTGCCAGCAGCCCGCGTCAGGGGGCAGTAAGCGGGGAGCTGTTTTTT
CDR3aa: CASSPRQGAVSGELFF
d_gene: TRBD1
j_gene: TRBJ2-2
v_gene: TRBV7-6
abundance: once

CDR3nt: TGCACCAGCAGCCAAGATTTATCGCGGGACAACACCGGGGAGCTGTTTTTT
CDR3aa: CTSSQDLSRDNTGELFF
d_gene: NA
j_gene: TRBJ2-2
v_gene: TRBV1
abundance: few

CDR3nt: TGTGCCAGCAGCTTAGTCCTGGGCGCTGGGGCCAACGTCCTGACTTTC
CDR3aa: CASSLVLGAGANVLTF
d_gene: NA
j_gene: TRBJ2-6
v_gene: TRBV7-8
abundance: NA

CDR3nt: TGTGCCAGCTCACCACTAATGGCGGGAGGAATGGATACGCAGTATTTT
CDR3aa: CASSPLMAGGMDTQYF
d_gene: TRBD2
j_gene: TRBJ2-3
v_gene: TRBV18
abundance: once

CDR3nt: TGTGCCACCAGCAGAGGAGTTTTGGGCACAGATACGCAGTATTTT
CDR3aa: CATSRGVLGTDTQYF
d_gene: NA
j_gene: TRBJ2-3
v_gene: TRBV15
abundance: NA

CDR3nt: TGTGCCAGCTCACCATTAAGACAGAACACTGAAGCTTTCTTT
CDR3aa: CASSPLRQNTEAFF
d_gene: NA
j_gene: TRBJ1-1
v_gene: TRBV18
abundance: NA

CDR3nt: TGTGCCAGCAGAAACAGGGATTCACCCCTCCACTTT
CDR3aa: CASRNRDSPLHF
d_gene: NA
j_gene: TRBJ1-6
v_gene: TRBV5-4
abundance: NA

CDR3nt: TGTGCCAGTAGTAACTGGGGCGATAACTATGGCTACACCTTC
CDR3aa: CASSNWGDNYGYTF
d_gene: NA
j_gene: TRBJ1-2
v_gene: TRBV19
abundance: NA

CDR3nt: TGTGCCAGCAGCCCCGGGACAGGGCGGGCTGAAAAACTGTTTTTT
CDR3aa: CASSPGTGRAEKLFF
d_gene: TRBD1
j_gene: TRBJ1-4
v_gene: TRBV4-2
abundance: NA

CDR3nt: TGTGCCAGCAGCCAAGCCTATCAAGAGACCCAGTACTTC
CDR3aa: CASSQAYQETQYF
d_gene: NA
j_gene: TRBJ2-5
v_gene: TRBV3-1/TRBV3-2
abundance: once

CDR3nt: TGTGCCTGGTCCGGTGGGGCCAGCTCTGGAAACACCATATATTTT
CDR3aa: CAWSGGASSGNTIYF
d_gene: NA
j_gene: TRBJ1-3
v_gene: TRBV30
abundance: NA

CDR3nt: TGTGCCAGCTCACCACGGCGGCAAGAGACCCAGTACTTC
CDR3aa: CASSPRRQETQYF
d_gene: NA
j_gene: TRBJ2-5
v_gene: TRBV18
abundance: few

CDR3nt: TGTGCCAGCTCACTACGGCGACTAGGTAGCACAGATACGCAGTATTTT
CDR3aa: CASSLRRLGSTDTQYF
d_gene: NA
j_gene: TRBJ2-3
v_gene: TRBV18
abundance: NA

CDR3nt: TGTGCCAGCACCCTCAGGCCACCAGCGTGGGCGGGGCAGACAGATACGCAGTATTTT
CDR3aa: CASTLRPPAWAGQTDTQYF
d_gene: NA
j_gene: TRBJ2-3
v_gene: TRBV7-2
abundance: NA

CDR3nt: TGTGCCAGCAGCCTCGGTAGCGGGGGGCACCAAGAGACCCAGTACTTC
CDR3aa: CASSLGSGGHQETQYF
d_gene: TRBD2
j_gene: TRBJ2-5
v_gene: TRBV3-1/TRBV3-2
abundance: NA

CDR3nt: TGTGCCAGCAGTTCTAGCGGGGCCTACAATGAGCAGTTCTTC
CDR3aa: CASSSSGAYNEQFF
d_gene: TRBD2
j_gene: TRBJ2-1
v_gene: TRBV3-1/TRBV3-2
abundance: NA

CDR3nt: TGTGCCAGCATCAAGCGGGGAATGAACACTGAAGCTTTCTTT
CDR3aa: CASIKRGMNTEAFF
d_gene: NA
j_gene: TRBJ1-1
v_gene: TRBV6-5
abundance: NA

CDR3nt: TGTGCCAGCAGTTTATTACAGGGGGTCTTCACCGGGGAGCTGTTTTTT
CDR3aa: CASSLLQGVFTGELFF
d_gene: TRBD1
j_gene: TRBJ2-2
v_gene: TRBV28
abundance: NA

CDR3nt: TGTGCCAGCAGCTTAGCTGCTGCCGCACTTAGCACAGATACGCAGTATTTT
CDR3aa: CASSLAAAALSTDTQYF
d_gene: NA
j_gene: TRBJ2-3
v_gene: TRBV7-8
abundance: NA

CDR3nt: TGTGCCAGCAGCATCCGGGACAGGGGCCAGCCCCAGCATTTT
CDR3aa: CASSIRDRGQPQHF
d_gene: NA
j_gene: TRBJ1-5
v_gene: TRBV21-1
abundance: NA

CDR3nt: TGTGCCAGTGGGACATCCAGTTCCTACGAGCAGTACTTC
CDR3aa: CASGTSSSYEQYF
d_gene: NA
j_gene: TRBJ2-7
v_gene: TRBV19
abundance: once

CDR3nt: TGCGCCAGCAGCTTGATTAGCGGGAGTGGTGAGACCCAGTACTTC
CDR3aa: CASSLISGSGETQYF
d_gene: TRBD2
j_gene: TRBJ2-5
v_gene: TRBV5-1
abundance: NA

CDR3nt: TGTGCCAGCACCCTCGGGGGCGGGGGCGGGACCGGGGAGCTGTTTTTT
CDR3aa: CASTLGGGGGTGELFF
d_gene: NA
j_gene: TRBJ2-2
v_gene: TRBV9
abundance: NA

CDR3nt: TGTGCCTGGAAACCAGGGGATATCCTGAATTCACCCCTCCACTTT
CDR3aa: CAWKPGDILNSPLHF
d_gene: NA
j_gene: TRBJ1-6
v_gene: TRBV30
abundance: NA

CDR3nt: TGTGCCATCAGTGAAAGGGGAGAGACCCAGTACTTC
CDR3aa: CAISERGETQYF
d_gene: NA
j_gene: TRBJ2-5
v_gene: TRBV10-3
abundance: NA

CDR3nt: TGTGCCACCAGCTCAGGACGGGGAACCTACGAGCAGTACTTC
CDR3aa: CATSSGRGTYEQYF
d_gene: NA
j_gene: TRBJ2-7
v_gene: TRBV24-1
abundance: NA

CDR3nt: TGTGCCAGCAGCCAAGGATTGGGACTAGCGGGAGGCCCCAATGAGCAGTTCTTC
CDR3aa: CASSQGLGLAGGPNEQFF
d_gene: TRBD2
j_gene: TRBJ2-1
v_gene: TRBV3-1/TRBV3-2
abundance: NA

CDR3nt: TGTGCCACCAGCCGAATGGACAGGGACATCGGGGAGCTGTTTTTT
CDR3aa: CATSRMDRDIGELFF
d_gene: TRBD1
j_gene: TRBJ2-2
v_gene: TRBV15
abundance: NA

CDR3nt: TGCAGCGTTGGGGGAGGAGAGGCTGAAGCTTTCTTT
CDR3aa: CSVGGGEAEAFF
d_gene: NA
j_gene: TRBJ1-1
v_gene: TRBV29-1
abundance: once

CDR3nt: TGTGCCAGTCGGTTAATTCCCACAGATACGCAGTATTTT
CDR3aa: CASRLIPTDTQYF
d_gene: NA
j_gene: TRBJ2-3
v_gene: TRBV19
abundance: NA

CDR3nt: TGTGCCAGCAGCTTTAGCGGGGGCACAGATACGCAGTATTTT
CDR3aa: CASSFSGGTDTQYF
d_gene: TRBD2
j_gene: TRBJ2-3
v_gene: TRBV11-2
abundance: NA

CDR3nt: TGTGCCAGTACCACGGGACAGGGGATTTGGCAGCCCCAGCATTTT
CDR3aa: CASTTGQGIWQPQHF
d_gene: TRBD1
j_gene: TRBJ1-5
v_gene: TRBV19
abundance: NA

CDR3nt: TGTGCCAGCAGATACACAGGGAACACTGAAGCTTTCTTT
CDR3aa: CASRYTGNTEAFF
d_gene: NA
j_gene: TRBJ1-1
v_gene: TRBV5-8
abundance: few

CDR3nt: TGTGCCAGCAGTCCGACTGGCCAGGGGAATTCACCCCTCCACTTT
CDR3aa: CASSPTGQGNSPLHF
d_gene: NA
j_gene: TRBJ1-6
v_gene: TRBV6-5
abundance: NA

CDR3nt: TGTGCCAGCAGTGACAGACCGGGACTAGGCACAGATACGCAGTATTTT
CDR3aa: CASSDRPGLGTDTQYF
d_gene: TRBD2
j_gene: TRBJ2-3
v_gene: TRBV6-4
abundance: NA

CDR3nt: TGTGCCAGCAGCCAAGCCTTCCTAGCGGGAGGGTCTAATGAGCAGTTCTTC
CDR3aa: CASSQAFLAGGSNEQFF
d_gene: TRBD2
j_gene: TRBJ2-1
v_gene: TRBV14
abundance: few